Detailed here is one T cell receptor (beta chain). Antigen: not known. This sample was taken from a study of shared clonotypes between healthy human individuals. Study-level information: There were three CD4 naive, three CD4 memory, two CD8 naive and one CD8 memory plates per donor.

The CDR3 sequence is 14 residues long. Germline V gene sequence: CDR1 SGHKS, CDR2 YYEKEE (reference sequence). V lost 1 base, J lost 0 bases, and 4 bases lay in between. Findings and limits, study-wide: Relative to memory subsets, naive subsets generally showed larger estimated richness. Roughly 4.7% was the fraction of naive CD4 clonotypes found shared across several donors.

This table comes from immunoSEQ multiplex PCR, and its TCRdb copy is limited to in-frame clones, with some not included. The data show roughly 380,000 clones, 96% seen once. The specimen sequenced was memory CD8+ T cells sorted from blood. Stated subset: CD45RO+ cells pooled with CCR7-negative TemRA cells. This TCR was recovered from a young man in good health. This sequence joins TRBV5-5 and TRBJ2-2; D is ambiguous. The chain's CDR3 is CASSLQTNTGELFF. Written as DNA, the CDR3 is TGTGCCAGCAGCTTGCAAACGAACACCGGGGAGCTGTTTTTT.